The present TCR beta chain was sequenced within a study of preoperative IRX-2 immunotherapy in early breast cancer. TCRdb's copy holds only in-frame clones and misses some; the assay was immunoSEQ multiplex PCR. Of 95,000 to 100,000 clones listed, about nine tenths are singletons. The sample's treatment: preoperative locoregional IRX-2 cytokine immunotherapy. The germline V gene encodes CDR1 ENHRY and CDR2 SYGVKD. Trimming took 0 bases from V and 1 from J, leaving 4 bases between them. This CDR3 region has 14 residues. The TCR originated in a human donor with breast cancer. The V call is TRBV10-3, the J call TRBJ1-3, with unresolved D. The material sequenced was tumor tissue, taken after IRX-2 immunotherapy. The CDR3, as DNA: TGTGCCATCAGTGAGTCGGAGTCTGGAAACACCATATATTTT. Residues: CAISESESGNTIYF.